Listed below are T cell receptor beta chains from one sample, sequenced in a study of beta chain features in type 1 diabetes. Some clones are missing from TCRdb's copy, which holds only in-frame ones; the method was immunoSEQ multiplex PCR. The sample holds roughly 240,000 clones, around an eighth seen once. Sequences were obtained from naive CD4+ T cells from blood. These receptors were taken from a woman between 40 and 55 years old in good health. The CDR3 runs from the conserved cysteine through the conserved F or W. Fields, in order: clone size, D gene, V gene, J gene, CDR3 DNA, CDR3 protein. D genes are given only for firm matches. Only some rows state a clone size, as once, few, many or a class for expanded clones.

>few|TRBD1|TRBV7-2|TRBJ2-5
TGTGCCAGCAGCTTTATTTTAGGGACAGCCAAAGAGACCCAGTACTTC
CASSFILGTAKETQYF
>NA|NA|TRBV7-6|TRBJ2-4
TGTGCCAGCAGCCAAGGCCCGTTCTCAGGGGTAGCCAAAAACATTCAGTACTTC
CASSQGPFSGVAKNIQYF
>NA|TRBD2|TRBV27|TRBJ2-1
TGTGCCAGCAGTTATCGGCTAGCGGGGTACAATGAGCAGTTCTTC
CASSYRLAGYNEQFF
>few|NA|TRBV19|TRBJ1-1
TGTGCCAGTAGTATGAGGCGTTCTGAAGCTTTCTTT
CASSMRRSEAFF
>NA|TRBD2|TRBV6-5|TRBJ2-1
TGTGCCAGCAGGGGACTAGCGGGGGTCAATGAGCAGTTCTTC
CASRGLAGVNEQFF
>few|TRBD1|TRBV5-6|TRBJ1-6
TGTGCCAGCAGTGAGAGACAGGGGGCGGTCTCACCCCTCCACTTT
CASSERQGAVSPLHF
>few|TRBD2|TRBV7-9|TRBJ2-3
TGTGCCAGCAGCGGAGGCTCGCTAGCGGGTAGCACAGATACGCAGTATTTT
CASSGGSLAGSTDTQYF
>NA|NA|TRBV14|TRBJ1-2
TGTGCCAGCAGCCCACGGGAGGCGGGGGGCTACACCTTC
CASSPREAGGYTF
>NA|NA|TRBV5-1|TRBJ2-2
TGCGCCAGCAGCTTGGAGGGGACCGGGGAGCTGTTTTTT
CASSLEGTGELFF
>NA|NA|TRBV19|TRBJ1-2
TGTGCCAGTAGTATGGTCGGACGCGGGGCCAACTATGGCTACACCTTC
CASSMVGRGANYGYTF
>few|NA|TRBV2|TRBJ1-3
TGTGCCAGCCGGGAATATCCTGGAAACACCATATATTTT
CASREYPGNTIYF
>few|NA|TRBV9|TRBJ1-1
TGTGCCAGCAGCGTCCTTTTGGACAGTAACACTGAAGCTTTCTTT
CASSVLLDSNTEAFF
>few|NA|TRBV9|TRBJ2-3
TGTGCCACCGCGCCTGGGGCAAGGGTCACAGATACGCAGTATTTT
CATAPGARVTDTQYF
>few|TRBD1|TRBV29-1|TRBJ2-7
TGCAGCGTTGGTGTGACAGGGATTCTTACTGAGCAGTACTTC
CSVGVTGILTEQYF
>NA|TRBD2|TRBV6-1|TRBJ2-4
TGTGCCAGCAGTGTGGCGGGGGTAGCCAAAAACATTCAGTACTTC
CASSVAGVAKNIQYF
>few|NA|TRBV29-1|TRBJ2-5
TGCAGCGCTACCATTGGGGCGGAGACCCAGTACTTC
CSATIGAETQYF
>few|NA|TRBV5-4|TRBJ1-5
TGTGCCAGCAGCACCGGGATATATCAGCCCCAGCATTTT
CASSTGIYQPQHF
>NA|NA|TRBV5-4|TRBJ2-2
TGTGCCAGCAGCGCCTCCGGGGCCGGGGAGCTGTTTTTT
CASSASGAGELFF
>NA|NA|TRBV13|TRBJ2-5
TGTGCCAGCAGCCTACGAGGTGTTGGGGCCGCCGCCCGCCAAGAGACCCAGTACTTC
CASSLRGVGAAARQETQYF
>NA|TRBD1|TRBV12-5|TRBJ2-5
TGTGCTAGTGGTTTGGTAATGGGGACAGGGAGCAGGGAGACCCAGTACTTC
CASGLVMGTGSRETQYF
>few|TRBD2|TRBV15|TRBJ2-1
TGTGCCACCAGCAGACCACCCGGCAGCGGGGACAATGAGCAGTTCTTC
CATSRPPGSGDNEQFF
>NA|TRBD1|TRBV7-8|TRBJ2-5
TGTGCCAGCAGCCGAACTCAGGGGGTATTTTCCCAAGAGACCCAGTACTTC
CASSRTQGVFSQETQYF
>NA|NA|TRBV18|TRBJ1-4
TGTGCCAGCTCACGAGGGGAGGATGAAAAACTGTTTTTT
CASSRGEDEKLFF
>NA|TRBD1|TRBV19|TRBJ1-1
TGTGCCGCAAGCCCAGACAGGGGCACTGAAGCTTTCTTT
CAASPDRGTEAFF
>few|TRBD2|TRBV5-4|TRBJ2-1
TGTGCCAGCAGCTTGGCGAGGCGGGGGGGTGCGTACAATGAGCAGTTCTTC
CASSLARRGGAYNEQFF
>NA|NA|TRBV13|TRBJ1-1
TGTGCCAGCAGCTTAGCAGGGACTGAAGCTTTCTTT
CASSLAGTEAFF
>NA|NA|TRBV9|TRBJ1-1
TGTGCCAGCAGCGTTTTTCCGGCCGGCGGGGGACTGGGCACTGAAGCTTTCTTT
CASSVFPAGGGLGTEAFF
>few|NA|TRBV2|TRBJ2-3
TGTGCCAGCACCCCAGGGTTGAGCACAGATACGCAGTATTTT
CASTPGLSTDTQYF
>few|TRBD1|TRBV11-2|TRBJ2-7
TGTGCCAGCAGCTCCGCCAACAGGGGAGAGCAGTACTTC
CASSSANRGEQYF
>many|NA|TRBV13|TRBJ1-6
TGTGCCAGCAGCGCACACAGGGAGACACCCCTCCACTTT
CASSAHRETPLHF
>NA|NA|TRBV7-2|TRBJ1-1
TGTGCCAGCAGCTTACACATCCCGACAATCGAAGCTTTCTTT
CASSLHIPTIEAFF
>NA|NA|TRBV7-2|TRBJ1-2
TGTGCCAGCAGCTTAGGGCACTATGGCTACACCTTC
CASSLGHYGYTF
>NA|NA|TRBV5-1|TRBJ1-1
TGCGCCAGCAGCGAACCCAGGACTGAAGCTTTCTTT
CASSEPRTEAFF
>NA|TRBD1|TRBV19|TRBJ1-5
TGTGCCAGTAGTGACAGGGGGCCCTATAGCAATCAGCCCCAGCATTTT
CASSDRGPYSNQPQHF
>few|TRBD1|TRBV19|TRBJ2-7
TGTGCCAGTAGGGGTCGGGGACAGGGTGGCTCCTACGAGCAGTACTTC
CASRGRGQGGSYEQYF
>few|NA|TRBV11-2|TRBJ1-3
TGTGCCAGCAGCTTAGTCGGTTTGGGGAGTCCCTCTGGAAACACCATATATTTT
CASSLVGLGSPSGNTIYF
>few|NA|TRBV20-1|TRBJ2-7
TGCAGTGCTAAAGACAGATACGAGCAGTACTTC
CSAKDRYEQYF
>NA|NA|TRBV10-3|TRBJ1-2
TGTGCCATCCATGGGGGAGCGGGGGAGGAGGACTATGGCTACACCTTC
CAIHGGAGEEDYGYTF
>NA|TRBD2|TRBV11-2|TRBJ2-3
TGTGCCAGCAGCCAACTAGCGGGGAGCACAGATACGCAGTATTTT
CASSQLAGSTDTQYF
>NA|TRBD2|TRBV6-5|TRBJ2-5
TGTGCCAGCAGTCGGACTAGTCGCGAGACCCAGTACTTC
CASSRTSRETQYF
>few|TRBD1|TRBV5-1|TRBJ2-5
TGCGCCAGCAGCTTGGGACAGGGAAGGTCAACAGAGACCCAGTACTTC
CASSLGQGRSTETQYF
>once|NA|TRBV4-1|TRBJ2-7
TGCGCCAGCAGCCGTACGATGGGGGCAGGGGACTCCTACGAGCAGTACTTC
CASSRTMGAGDSYEQYF
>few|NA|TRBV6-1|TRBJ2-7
TGTGCCAGCAGTGAAGGCGGGGATAGAGTTTGGGTAACCTACGAGCAGTACTTC
CASSEGGDRVWVTYEQYF
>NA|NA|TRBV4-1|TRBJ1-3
TGCGCCAGCAGCCGAGGCGACTCTGGAAACACCATATATTTT
CASSRGDSGNTIYF
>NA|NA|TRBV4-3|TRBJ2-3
TGCGCCAGCAGCCCGTCAGGTACGCAGTATTTT
CASSPSGTQYF
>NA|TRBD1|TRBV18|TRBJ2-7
TGTGCCAGCTCACCAGGGACAGGGCCCTACGAGCAGTACTTC
CASSPGTGPYEQYF
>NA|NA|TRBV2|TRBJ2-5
TGTGCCAGCAGCGGGAAGGAGACCCAGTACTTC
CASSGKETQYF
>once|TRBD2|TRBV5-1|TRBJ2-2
TGCGCCAGCAGCTTCGGGGGGGCGCGATCCGGGGAGCTGTTTTTT
CASSFGGARSGELFF
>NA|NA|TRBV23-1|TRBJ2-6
TGCGCCAGCAGTCAAAGACAGAGATCTGGGGCCAACGTCCTGACTTTC
CASSQRQRSGANVLTF
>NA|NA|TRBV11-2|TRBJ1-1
TGTGCCAGCAGAGCCCCAAAACTCTACACTGAAGCTTTCTTT
CASRAPKLYTEAFF
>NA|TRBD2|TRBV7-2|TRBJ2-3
TGTGCCAGCACCAAACGACAGCGGGGGGGCGCCACAGATACGCAGTATTTT
CASTKRQRGGATDTQYF
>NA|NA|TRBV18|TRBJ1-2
TGTGCCAGCTCAGAAGGGGCCTCCTATGGCTACACCTTC
CASSEGASYGYTF
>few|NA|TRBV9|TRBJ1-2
TGTGCCAGCAGCCCTCCCCTGTCCTATGGCTACACCTTC
CASSPPLSYGYTF
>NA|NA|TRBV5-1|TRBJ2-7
TGCGCCAGCAGCTTGGCCTGGGACATGTTCGACGAGCAGTACTTC
CASSLAWDMFDEQYF
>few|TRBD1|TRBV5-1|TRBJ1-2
TGCGCCAGCAGCTGGGGACAGGGAACCGTAGGCTACACCTTC
CASSWGQGTVGYTF